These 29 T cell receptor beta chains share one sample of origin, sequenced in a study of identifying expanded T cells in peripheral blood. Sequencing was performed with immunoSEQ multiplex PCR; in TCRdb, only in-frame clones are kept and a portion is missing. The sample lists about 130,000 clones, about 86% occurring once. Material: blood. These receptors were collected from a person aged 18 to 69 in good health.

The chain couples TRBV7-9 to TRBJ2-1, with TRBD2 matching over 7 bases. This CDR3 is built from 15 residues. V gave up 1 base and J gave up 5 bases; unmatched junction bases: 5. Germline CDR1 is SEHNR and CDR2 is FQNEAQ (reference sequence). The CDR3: CASSLVTSPHNEQFF. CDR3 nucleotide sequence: TGTGCCAGCAGCTTAGTGACTAGCCCACACAATGAGCAGTTCTTC. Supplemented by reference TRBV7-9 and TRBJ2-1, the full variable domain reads DTGVSQNPRHKITKRGQNVTFRCDPISEHNRLYWYRQTLGQGPEFLTYFQNEAQLEKSRLLSDRFSAERPKGSFSTLEIQRTEQGDSAMYLCASSLVTSPHNEQFFGPGTRLTVL.

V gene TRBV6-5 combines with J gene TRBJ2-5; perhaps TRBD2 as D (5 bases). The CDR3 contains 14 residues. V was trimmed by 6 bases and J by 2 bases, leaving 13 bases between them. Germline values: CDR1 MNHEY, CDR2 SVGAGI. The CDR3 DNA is TGTGCCAGCAGCGACCGCGGGCCTCAAGAGACCCAGTACTTC. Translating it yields CASSDRGPQETQYF.

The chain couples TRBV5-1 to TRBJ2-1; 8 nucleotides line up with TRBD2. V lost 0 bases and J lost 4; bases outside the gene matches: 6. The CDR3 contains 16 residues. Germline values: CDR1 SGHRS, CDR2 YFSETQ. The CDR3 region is CASSLGPGLEYNEQFF. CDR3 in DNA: TGCGCCAGCAGCTTGGGACCGGGACTAGAGTACAATGAGCAGTTCTTC.

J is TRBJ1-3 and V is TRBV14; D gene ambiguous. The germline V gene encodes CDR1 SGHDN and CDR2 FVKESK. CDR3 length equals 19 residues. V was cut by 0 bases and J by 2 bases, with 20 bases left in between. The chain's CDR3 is CASSQDRVGGITAGNTIYF. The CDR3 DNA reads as TGTGCCAGCAGCCAAGATAGGGTCGGAGGGATCACGGCTGGAAACACCATATATTTT.

The CDR3 DNA is TGTGCCAGCAGTCTAGGCGCGGCGGGAGTGGGGAGAGATACGCAGTATTTT. Its translation is CASSLGAAGVGRDTQYF. V gene TRBV28 combines with J gene TRBJ2-3; TRBD2 agrees at 7 bases. This CDR3 is built from 17 residues. Germline trimming cut 5 bases from V and 5 bases from J; bases unmatched to any gene: 16. CDR1 MDHEN and CDR2 SYDVKM come from the germline V gene.

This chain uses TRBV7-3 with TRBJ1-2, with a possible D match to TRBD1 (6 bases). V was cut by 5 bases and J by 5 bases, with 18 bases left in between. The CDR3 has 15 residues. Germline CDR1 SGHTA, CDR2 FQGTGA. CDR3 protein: CASSPWAGAMYGYTF. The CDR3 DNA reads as TGTGCCAGCAGCCCCTGGGCGGGGGCCATGTATGGCTACACCTTC. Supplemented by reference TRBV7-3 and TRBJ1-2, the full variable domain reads GAGVSQTPSNKVTEKGKYVELRCDPISGHTALYWYRQSLGQGPEFLIYFQGTGAADDSGLPNDRFFAVRPEGSVSTLKIQRTERGDSAVYLCASSPWAGAMYGYTFGSGTRLTVV.

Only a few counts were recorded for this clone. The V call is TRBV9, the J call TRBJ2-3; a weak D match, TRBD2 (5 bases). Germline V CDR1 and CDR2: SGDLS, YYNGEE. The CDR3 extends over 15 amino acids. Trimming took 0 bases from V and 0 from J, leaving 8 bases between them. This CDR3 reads CASSVDWTSTDTQYF. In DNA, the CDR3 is TGTGCCAGCAGCGTAGATTGGACTAGCACAGATACGCAGTATTTT.

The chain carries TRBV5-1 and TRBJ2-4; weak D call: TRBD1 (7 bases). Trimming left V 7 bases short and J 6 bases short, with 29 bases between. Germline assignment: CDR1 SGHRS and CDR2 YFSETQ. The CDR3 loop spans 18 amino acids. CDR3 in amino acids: CASDREMEGSLFPNIQYF. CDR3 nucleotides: TGCGCCAGCGACAGGGAAATGGAGGGGTCGTTGTTCCCAAACATTCAGTACTTC.

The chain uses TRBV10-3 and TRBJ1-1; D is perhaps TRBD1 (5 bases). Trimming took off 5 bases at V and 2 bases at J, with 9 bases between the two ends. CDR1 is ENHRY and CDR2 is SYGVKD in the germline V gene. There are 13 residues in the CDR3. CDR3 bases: TGTGCCATCAGTAAGGGGCTCAACACTGAAGCTTTCTTT. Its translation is CAISKGLNTEAFF.

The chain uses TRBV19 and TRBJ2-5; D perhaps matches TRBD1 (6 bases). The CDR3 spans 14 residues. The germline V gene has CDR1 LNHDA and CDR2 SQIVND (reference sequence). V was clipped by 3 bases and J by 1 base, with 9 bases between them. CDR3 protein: CASSISTGQETQYF. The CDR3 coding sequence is TGTGCCAGTAGTATCTCGACAGGCCAAGAGACCCAGTACTTC.

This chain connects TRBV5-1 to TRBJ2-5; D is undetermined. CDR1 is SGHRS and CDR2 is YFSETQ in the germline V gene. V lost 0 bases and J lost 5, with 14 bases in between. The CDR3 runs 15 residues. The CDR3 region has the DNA TGCGCCAGCAGCTTGGCCTCGCTCGCCGGGGAGACCCAGTACTTC. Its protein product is CASSLASLAGETQYF.

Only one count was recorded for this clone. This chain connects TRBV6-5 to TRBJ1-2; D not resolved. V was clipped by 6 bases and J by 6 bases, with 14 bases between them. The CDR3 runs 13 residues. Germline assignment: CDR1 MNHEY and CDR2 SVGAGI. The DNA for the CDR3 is TGTGCCAGCAGGTGGGCCCCCTCGGATGGCTACACCTTC. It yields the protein CASRWAPSDGYTF.

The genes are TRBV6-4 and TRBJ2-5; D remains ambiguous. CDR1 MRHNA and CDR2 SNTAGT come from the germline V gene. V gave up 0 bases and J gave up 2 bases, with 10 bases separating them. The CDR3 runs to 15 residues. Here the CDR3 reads CASSDSRLAQETQYF. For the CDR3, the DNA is TGTGCCAGCAGTGACTCGAGGTTGGCACAAGAGACCCAGTACTTC.

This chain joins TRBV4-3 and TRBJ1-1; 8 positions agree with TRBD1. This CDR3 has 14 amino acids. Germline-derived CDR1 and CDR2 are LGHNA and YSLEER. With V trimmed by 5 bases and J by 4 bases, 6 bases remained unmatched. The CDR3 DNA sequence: TGCGCCAGCAGCATACAGGGGGTAAGCACTGAAGCTTTCTTT. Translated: CASSIQGVSTEAFF.

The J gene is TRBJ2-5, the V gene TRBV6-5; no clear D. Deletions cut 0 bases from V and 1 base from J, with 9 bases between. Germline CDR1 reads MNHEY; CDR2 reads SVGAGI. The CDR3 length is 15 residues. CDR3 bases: TGTGCCAGCAGTTACTCGGGCAGCTTCCAAGAGACCCAGTACTTC. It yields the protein CASSYSGSFQETQYF.

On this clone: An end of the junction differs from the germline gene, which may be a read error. The CDR3 coding sequence is TGTGCCAGCTCACTTACTCCCGGGACAGACTATTATTCACCCCTCCACTTT. Translating it yields CASSLTPGTDYYSPLHF. J is TRBJ1-6 and V is TRBV18; 7 bases align to TRBD1. Germline CDR1 KGHSH, CDR2 LQKENI. The CDR3 runs 17 residues.

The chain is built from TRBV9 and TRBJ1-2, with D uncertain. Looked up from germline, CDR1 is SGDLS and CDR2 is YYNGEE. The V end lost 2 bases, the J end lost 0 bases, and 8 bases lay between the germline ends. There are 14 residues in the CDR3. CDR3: CASSVSGANYGYTF. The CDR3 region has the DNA TGTGCCAGCAGCGTCTCGGGAGCTAACTATGGCTACACCTTC.

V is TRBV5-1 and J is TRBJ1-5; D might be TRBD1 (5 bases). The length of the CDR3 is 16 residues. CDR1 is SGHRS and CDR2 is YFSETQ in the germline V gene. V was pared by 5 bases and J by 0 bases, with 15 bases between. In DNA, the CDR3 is TGCGCCAGCAGGGCCGGGACGGAACTTAGCAATCAGCCCCAGCATTTT. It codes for CASRAGTELSNQPQHF.

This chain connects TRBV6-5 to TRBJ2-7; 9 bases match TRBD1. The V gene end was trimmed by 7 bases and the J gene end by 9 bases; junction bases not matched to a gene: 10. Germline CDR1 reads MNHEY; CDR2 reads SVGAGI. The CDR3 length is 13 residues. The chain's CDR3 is CASTGGQGNTQYF. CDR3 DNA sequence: TGTGCCAGCACCGGCGGACAGGGGAATACGCAGTACTTC.

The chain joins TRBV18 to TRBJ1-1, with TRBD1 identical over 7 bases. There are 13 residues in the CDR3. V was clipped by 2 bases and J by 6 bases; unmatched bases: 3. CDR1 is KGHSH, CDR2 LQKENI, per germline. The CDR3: CASSPSQGAEAFF. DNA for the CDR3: TGTGCCAGCTCACCAAGTCAGGGGGCTGAAGCTTTCTTT. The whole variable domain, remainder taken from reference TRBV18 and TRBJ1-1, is NAGVMQNPRHLVRRRGQEARLRCSPMKGHSHVYWYRQLPEEGLKFMVYLQKENIIDESGMPKERFSAEFPKEGPSILRIQQVVRGDSAAYFCASSPSQGAEAFFGQGTRLTVV.

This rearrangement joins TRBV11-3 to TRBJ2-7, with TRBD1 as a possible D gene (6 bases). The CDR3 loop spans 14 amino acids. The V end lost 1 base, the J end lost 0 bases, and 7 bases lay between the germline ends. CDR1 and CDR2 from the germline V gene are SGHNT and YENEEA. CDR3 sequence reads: CASSLGQASYEQYF. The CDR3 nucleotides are TGTGCCAGCAGCTTAGGACAGGCCTCCTACGAGCAGTACTTC.

CDR3 bases: TGCGCCAGCAGCTTCGAATACGATAGCGGCGGGGAGCTGTTTTTT. Its translation is CASSFEYDSGGELFF. The chain links TRBV5-1 to TRBJ2-2; possibly TRBD2 for D (6 bases). The V end lost 2 bases, the J end lost 7 bases, and 15 bases lay between the germline ends. Germline values: CDR1 SGHRS, CDR2 YFSETQ. The CDR3 covers 15 residues.

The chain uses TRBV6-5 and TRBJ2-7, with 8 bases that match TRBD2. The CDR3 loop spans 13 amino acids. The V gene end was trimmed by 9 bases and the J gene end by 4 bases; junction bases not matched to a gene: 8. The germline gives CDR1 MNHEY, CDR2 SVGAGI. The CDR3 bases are TGTGCCAGTCGTCGAGCGGGAGTTTACGAGCAGTACTTC. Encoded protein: CASRRAGVYEQYF.

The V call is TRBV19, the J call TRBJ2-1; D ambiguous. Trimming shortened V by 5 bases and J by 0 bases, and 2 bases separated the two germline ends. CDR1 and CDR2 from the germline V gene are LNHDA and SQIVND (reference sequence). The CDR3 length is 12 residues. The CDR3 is CASSFSYNEQFF. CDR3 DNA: TGTGCCAGTAGTTTCTCCTACAATGAGCAGTTCTTC.

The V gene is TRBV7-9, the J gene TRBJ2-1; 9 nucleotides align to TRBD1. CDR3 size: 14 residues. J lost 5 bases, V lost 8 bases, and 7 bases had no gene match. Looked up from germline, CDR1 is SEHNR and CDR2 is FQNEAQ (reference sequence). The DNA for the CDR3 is TGTGCCAGCGTCGCCCGGGACAGGGACAATGAGCAGTTCTTC. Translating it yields CASVARDRDNEQFF.

The CDR3 sequence is CASSQTDYGYTF. As DNA, the CDR3 is TGTGCCAGCAGCCAGACGGACTATGGCTACACCTTC. This chain uses TRBV7-9 with TRBJ1-2; D not certain. The CDR3 sequence is 12 residues long. The germline gives CDR1 SEHNR, CDR2 FQNEAQ (reference sequence). The V gene lost 5 bases and the J gene lost 3 bases, with 7 bases spanning the gap.

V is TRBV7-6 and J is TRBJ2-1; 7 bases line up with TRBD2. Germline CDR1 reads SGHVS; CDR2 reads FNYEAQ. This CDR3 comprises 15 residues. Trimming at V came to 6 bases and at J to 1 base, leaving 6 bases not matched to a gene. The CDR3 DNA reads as TGTGCCAGCAGGGGCCGGGGAGGGTCCTACAATGAGCAGTTCTTC. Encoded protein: CASRGRGGSYNEQFF.

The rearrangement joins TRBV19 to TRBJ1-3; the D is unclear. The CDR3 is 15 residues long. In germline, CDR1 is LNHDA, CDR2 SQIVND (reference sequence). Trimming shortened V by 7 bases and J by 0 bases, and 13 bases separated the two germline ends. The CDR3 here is CASIPPPNSGNTIYF. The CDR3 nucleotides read TGTGCCAGTATCCCTCCGCCCAACTCTGGAAACACCATATATTTT.

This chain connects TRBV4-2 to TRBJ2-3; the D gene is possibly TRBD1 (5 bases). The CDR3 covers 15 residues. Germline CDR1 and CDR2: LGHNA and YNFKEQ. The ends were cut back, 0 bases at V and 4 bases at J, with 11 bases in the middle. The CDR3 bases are TGTGCCAGCAGCCAAGAAGTGGGCAGGGCAGATACGCAGTATTTT. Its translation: CASSQEVGRADTQYF.